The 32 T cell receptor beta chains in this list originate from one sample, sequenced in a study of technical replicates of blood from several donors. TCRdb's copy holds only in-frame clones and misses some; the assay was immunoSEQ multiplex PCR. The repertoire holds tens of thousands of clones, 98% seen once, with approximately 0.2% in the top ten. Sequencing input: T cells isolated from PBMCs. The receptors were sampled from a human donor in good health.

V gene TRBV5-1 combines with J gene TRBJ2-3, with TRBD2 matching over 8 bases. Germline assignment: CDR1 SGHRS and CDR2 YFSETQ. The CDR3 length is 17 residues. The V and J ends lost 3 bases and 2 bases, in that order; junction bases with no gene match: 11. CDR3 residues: CASSSGSLAGITDTQYF. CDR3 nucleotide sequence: TGCGCCAGCAGCTCCGGCTCTTTAGCGGGGATCACAGATACGCAGTATTTT.

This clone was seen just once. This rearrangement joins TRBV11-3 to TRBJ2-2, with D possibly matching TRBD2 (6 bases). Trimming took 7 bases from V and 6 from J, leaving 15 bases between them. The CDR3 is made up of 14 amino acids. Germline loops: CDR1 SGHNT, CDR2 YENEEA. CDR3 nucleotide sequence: TGTGCCAGCATCTTGGGGGGAAGATCCGGGGAGCTGTTTTTT. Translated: CASILGGRSGELFF.

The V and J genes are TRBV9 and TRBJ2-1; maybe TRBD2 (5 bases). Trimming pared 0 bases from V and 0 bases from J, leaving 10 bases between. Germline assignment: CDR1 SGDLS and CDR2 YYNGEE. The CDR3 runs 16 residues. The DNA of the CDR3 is TGTGCCAGCAGCGTAGGGGTCGGAGGCTCCTACAATGAGCAGTTCTTC. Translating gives CASSVGVGGSYNEQFF.

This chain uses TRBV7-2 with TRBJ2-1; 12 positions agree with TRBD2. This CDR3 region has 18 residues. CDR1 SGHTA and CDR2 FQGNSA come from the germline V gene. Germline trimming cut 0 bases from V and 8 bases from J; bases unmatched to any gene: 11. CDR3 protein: CASSLALPLAGGPDEQFF. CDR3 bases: TGTGCCAGCAGCTTAGCCCTACCTCTAGCGGGAGGGCCGGATGAGCAGTTCTTC.

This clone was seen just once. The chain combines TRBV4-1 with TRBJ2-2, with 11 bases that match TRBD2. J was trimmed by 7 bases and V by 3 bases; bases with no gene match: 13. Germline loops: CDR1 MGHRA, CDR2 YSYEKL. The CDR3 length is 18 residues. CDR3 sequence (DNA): TGCGCCAGCAGCCACCTTTTAGCGGGAGGGGATTCCGGCGGGGAGCTGTTTTTT. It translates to CASSHLLAGGDSGGELFF.

The CDR3 is CASSPVAGGITDTQYF. CDR3 DNA: TGTGCCAGCAGCCCGGTAGCGGGAGGAATCACAGATACGCAGTATTTT. The chain uses TRBV7-2 and TRBJ2-3; 10 nucleotides align to TRBD2. Germline CDR1 and CDR2: SGHTA and FQGNSA. The CDR3 totals 16 residues. V shed 5 bases and J 2 bases; nucleotides not matched to a gene: 7.

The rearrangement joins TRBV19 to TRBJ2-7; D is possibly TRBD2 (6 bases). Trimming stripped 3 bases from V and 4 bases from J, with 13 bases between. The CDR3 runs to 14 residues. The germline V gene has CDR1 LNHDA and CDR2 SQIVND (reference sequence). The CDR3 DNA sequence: TGTGCCAGTAGTATCGGATTAGCGGAGTACGAGCAGTACTTC. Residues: CASSIGLAEYEQYF.

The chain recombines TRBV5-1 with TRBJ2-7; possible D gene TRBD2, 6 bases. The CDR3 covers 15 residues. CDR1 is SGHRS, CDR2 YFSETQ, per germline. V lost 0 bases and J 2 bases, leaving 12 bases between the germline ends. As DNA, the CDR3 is TGCGCCAGCAGCTTGGAGCCAGGGAGGACCTACGAGCAGTACTTC. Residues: CASSLEPGRTYEQYF.

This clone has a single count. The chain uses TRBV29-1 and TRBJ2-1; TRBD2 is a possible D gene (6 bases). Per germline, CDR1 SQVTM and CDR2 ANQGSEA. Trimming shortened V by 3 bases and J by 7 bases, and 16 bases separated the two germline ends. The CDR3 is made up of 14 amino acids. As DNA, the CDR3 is TGCAGCGTTGAGAGAGTTAGCGGAGTAAATGAGCAGTTCTTC. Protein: CSVERVSGVNEQFF.

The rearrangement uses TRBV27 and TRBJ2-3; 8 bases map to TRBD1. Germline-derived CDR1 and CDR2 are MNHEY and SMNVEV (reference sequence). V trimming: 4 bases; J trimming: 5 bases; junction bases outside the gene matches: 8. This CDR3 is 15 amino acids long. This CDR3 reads CASSYQDRVIDTQYF. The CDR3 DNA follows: TGTGCCAGCAGTTATCAGGACAGGGTCATAGATACGCAGTATTTT.

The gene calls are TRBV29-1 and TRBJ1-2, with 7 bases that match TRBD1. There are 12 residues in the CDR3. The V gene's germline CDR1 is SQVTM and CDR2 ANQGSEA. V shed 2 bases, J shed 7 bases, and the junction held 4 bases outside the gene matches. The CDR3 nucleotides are TGCAGCGTTGAAACAGGGGACACTGGCTACACCTTC. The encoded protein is CSVETGDTGYTF.

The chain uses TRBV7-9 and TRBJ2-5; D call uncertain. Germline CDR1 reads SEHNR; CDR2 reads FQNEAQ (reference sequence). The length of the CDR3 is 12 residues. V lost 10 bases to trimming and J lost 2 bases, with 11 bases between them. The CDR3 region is CAIASQQETQYF. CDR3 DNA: TGTGCCATAGCTTCGCAGCAAGAGACCCAGTACTTC.

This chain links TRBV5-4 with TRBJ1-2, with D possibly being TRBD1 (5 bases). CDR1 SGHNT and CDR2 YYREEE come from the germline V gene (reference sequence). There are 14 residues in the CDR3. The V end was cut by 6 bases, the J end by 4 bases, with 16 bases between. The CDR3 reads CASTWEGLGYGYTF. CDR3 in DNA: TGTGCCAGCACCTGGGAGGGGCTCGGCTATGGCTACACCTTC. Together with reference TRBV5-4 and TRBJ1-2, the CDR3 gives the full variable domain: ETGVTQSPTHLIKTRGQQVTLRCSSQSGHNTVSWYQQALGQGPQFIFQYYREEENGRGNFPPRFSGLQFPNYSSELNVNALELDDSALYLCASTWEGLGYGYTFGSGTRLTVV.

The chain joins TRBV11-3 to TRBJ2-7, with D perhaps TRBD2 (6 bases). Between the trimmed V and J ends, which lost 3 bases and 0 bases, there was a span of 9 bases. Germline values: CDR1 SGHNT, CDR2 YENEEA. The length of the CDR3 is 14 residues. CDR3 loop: CASSFSGPSYEQYF. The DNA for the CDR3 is TGTGCCAGCAGCTTTAGCGGTCCCTCCTACGAGCAGTACTTC.

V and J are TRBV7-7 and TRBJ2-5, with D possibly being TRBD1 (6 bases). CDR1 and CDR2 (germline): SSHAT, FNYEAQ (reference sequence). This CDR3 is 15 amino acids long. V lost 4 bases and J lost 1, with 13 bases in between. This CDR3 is CASSSTGTLQETQYF. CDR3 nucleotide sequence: TGTGCCAGCAGCTCCACCGGGACACTCCAAGAGACCCAGTACTTC.

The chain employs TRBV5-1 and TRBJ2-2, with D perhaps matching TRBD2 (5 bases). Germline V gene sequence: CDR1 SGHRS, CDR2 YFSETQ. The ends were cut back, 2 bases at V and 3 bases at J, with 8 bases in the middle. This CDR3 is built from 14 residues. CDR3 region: CASSLPDYTGELFF. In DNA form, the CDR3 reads TGCGCCAGCAGCTTACCGGACTACACCGGGGAGCTGTTTTTT. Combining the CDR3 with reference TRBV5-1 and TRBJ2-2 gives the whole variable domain KAGVTQTPRYLIKTRGQQVTLSCSPISGHRSVSWYQQTPGQGLQFLFEYFSETQRNKGNFPGRFSGRQFSNSRSEMNVSTLELGDSALYLCASSLPDYTGELFFGEGSRLTVL.

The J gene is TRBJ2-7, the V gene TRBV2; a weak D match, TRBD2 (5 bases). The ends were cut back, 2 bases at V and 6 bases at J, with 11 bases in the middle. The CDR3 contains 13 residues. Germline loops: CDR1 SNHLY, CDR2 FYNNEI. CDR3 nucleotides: TGTGCCAGCAGTGAAAGGTCCGGGGTCGAGCAGTACTTC. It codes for CASSERSGVEQYF.

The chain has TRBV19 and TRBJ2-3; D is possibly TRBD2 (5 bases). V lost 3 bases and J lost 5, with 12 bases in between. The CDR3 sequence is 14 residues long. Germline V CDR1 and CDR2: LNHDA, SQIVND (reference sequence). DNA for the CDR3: TGTGCCAGTAGTATTCCAGACGAGGGAGATACGCAGTATTTT. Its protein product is CASSIPDEGDTQYF.

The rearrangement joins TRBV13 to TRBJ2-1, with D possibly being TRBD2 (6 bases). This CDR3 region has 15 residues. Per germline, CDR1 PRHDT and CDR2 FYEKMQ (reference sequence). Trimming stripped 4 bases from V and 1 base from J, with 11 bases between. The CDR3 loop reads CASSSDAGSYNEQFF. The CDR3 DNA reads TGTGCCAGCAGCTCGGACGCGGGGTCCTACAATGAGCAGTTCTTC.

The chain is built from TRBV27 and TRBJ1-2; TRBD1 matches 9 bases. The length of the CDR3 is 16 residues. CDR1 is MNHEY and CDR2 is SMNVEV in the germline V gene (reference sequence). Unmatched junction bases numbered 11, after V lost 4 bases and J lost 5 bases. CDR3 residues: CASSSSPRTGVYGYTF. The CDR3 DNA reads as TGTGCCAGCAGTTCGAGCCCCCGGACAGGGGTGTATGGCTACACCTTC.

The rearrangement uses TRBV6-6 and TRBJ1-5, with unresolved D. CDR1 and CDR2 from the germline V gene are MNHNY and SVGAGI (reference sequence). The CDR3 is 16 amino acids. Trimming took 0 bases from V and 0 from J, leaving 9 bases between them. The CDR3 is CASSYSTHSSNQPQHF. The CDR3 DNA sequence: TGTGCCAGCAGTTACTCTACACACAGTAGCAATCAGCCCCAGCATTTT.

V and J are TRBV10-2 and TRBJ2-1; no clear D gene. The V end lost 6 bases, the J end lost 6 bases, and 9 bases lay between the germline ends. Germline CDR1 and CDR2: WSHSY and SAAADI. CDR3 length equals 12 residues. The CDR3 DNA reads TGCGCCAGCAGGAGCTTTCTCAATGAGCAGTTCTTC. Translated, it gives CASRSFLNEQFF.

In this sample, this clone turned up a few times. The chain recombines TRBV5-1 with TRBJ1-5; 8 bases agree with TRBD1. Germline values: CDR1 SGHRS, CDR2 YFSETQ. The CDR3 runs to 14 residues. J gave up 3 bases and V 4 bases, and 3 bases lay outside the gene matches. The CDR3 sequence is CASSPDRANQPQHF. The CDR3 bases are TGCGCCAGCAGCCCGGACAGGGCCAATCAGCCCCAGCATTTT.

The CDR3 region is CASSQIKPVQGVGGYTF. The CDR3 DNA reads TGCGCCAGCAGCCAAATAAAACCGGTACAGGGGGTCGGTGGCTACACCTTC. This sequence joins TRBV4-3 and TRBJ1-2, with 8 bases lining up with TRBD1. The length of the CDR3 is 17 residues. CDR1 LGHNA and CDR2 YSLEER come from the germline V gene. V gave up 2 bases and J gave up 7 bases; unmatched junction bases: 15.

The CDR3 reads CASSGDSSSGANVLTF. CDR3 DNA sequence: TGTGCCAGCAGCGGGGACAGCTCTTCTGGGGCCAACGTCCTGACTTTC. V usage is TRBV9 and J usage is TRBJ2-6, with 7 bases lining up with TRBD1. This CDR3 spans 16 amino acids. The V gene end was trimmed by 3 bases and the J gene end by 1 base; junction bases not matched to a gene: 4. The germline CDR1 and CDR2 sequences are SGDLS and YYNGEE.

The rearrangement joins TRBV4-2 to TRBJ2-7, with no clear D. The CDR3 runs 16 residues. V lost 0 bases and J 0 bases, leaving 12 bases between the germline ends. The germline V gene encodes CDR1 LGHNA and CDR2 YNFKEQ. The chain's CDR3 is CASSQDQETPSYEQYF. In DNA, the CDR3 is TGTGCCAGCAGCCAAGATCAGGAAACTCCCTCCTACGAGCAGTACTTC.

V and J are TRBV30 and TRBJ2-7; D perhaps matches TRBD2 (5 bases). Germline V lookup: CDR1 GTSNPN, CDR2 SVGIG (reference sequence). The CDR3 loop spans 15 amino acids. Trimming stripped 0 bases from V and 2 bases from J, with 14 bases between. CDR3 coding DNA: TGTGCCTGGAGTGTTGAGCGGACGGCTACCTACGAGCAGTACTTC. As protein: CAWSVERTATYEQYF. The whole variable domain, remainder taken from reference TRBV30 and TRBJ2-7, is SQTIHQWPATLVQPVGSPLSLECTVEGTSNPNLYWYRQAAGRGLQLLFYSVGIGQISSEVPQNLSASRPQDRQFILSSKKLLLSDSGFYLCAWSVERTATYEQYFGPGTRLTVT.

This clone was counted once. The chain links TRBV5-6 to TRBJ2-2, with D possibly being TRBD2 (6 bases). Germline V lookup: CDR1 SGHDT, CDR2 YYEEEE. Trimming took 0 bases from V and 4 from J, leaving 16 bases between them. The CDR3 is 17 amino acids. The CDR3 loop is CASSLVWSVGLTGELFF. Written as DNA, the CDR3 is TGTGCCAGCAGCTTGGTTTGGAGTGTGGGACTCACCGGGGAGCTGTTTTTT.

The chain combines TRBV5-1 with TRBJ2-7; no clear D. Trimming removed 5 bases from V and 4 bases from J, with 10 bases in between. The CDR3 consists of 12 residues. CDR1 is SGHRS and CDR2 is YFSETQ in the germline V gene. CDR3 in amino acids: CASRGIEYEQYF. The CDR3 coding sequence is TGCGCCAGCAGGGGCATCGAATACGAGCAGTACTTC. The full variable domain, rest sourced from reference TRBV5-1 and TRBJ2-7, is KAGVTQTPRYLIKTRGQQVTLSCSPISGHRSVSWYQQTPGQGLQFLFEYFSETQRNKGNFPGRFSGRQFSNSRSEMNVSTLELGDSALYLCASRGIEYEQYFGPGTRLTVT.

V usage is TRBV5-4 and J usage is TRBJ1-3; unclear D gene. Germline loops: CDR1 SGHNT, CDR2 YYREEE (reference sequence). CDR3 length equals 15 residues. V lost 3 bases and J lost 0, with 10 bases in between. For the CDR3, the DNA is TGTGCCAGCAGCTCAGAAGTAGCCTCTGGAAACACCATATATTTT. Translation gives CASSSEVASGNTIYF.

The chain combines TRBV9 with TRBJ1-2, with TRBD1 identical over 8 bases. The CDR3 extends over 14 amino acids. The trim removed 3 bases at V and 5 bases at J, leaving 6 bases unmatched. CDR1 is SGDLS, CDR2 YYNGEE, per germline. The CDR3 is CASSGGQGVYGYTF. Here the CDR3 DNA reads TGTGCCAGCAGCGGCGGACAGGGAGTATATGGCTACACCTTC.

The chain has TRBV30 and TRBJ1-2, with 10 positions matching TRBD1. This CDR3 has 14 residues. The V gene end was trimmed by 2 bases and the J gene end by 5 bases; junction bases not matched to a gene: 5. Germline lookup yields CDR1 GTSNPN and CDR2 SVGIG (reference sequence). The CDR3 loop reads CAWSPGDRGYGYTF. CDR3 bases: TGTGCCTGGAGTCCAGGGGACAGGGGTTATGGCTACACCTTC.